What follows are 10 T cell receptor beta chains derived from one specimen sequenced in a study of shared clonotypes between healthy human individuals. Assay used: immunoSEQ multiplex PCR; TCRdb lists only in-frame clones, some missing. The sample yields over a million clones, roughly 96% seen once. Sample: naive CD4+ T cells sorted from blood. Stated subset: CD45RA+ positively selected. Receptor source: a man aged 25 to 45 in good health.

This chain uses TRBV28 with TRBJ2-5; perhaps TRBD1 as D (5 bases). Germline V gives CDR1 MDHEN, CDR2 SYDVKM. Trimming left V 2 bases short and J 5 bases short, with 12 bases between. This CDR3 has 14 residues. The CDR3 reads CASSLMLRGETQYF. In DNA, the CDR3 is TGTGCCAGCAGTTTAATGCTTAGGGGTGAGACCCAGTACTTC.

The chain has TRBV29-1 and TRBJ2-4; TRBD1 might be the D (5 bases). Per germline, CDR1 SQVTM and CDR2 ANQGSEA. The length of the CDR3 is 14 residues. The V gene lost 7 bases and the J gene lost 8 bases, with 21 bases spanning the gap. This CDR3 is CSANMGRWTDIQYF. The CDR3 nucleotides read TGCAGCGCAAATATGGGGCGGTGGACGGACATTCAGTACTTC.

This clone was detected only once. V is TRBV4-3 and J is TRBJ2-2; possibly TRBD1 for D (6 bases). CDR3 length equals 15 residues. From germline, CDR1 is LGHNA and CDR2 YSLEER. V lost 3 bases and J 6 bases, leaving 14 bases between the germline ends. CDR3 DNA: TGCGCCAGCAGCCAGTTGGGGGCTCGCGCCGGGGAGCTGTTTTTT. Protein product: CASSQLGARAGELFF.

CDR3 sequence: CASSVGGRVDTQYF. In DNA form, the CDR3 reads TGTGCCAGCAGCGTAGGCGGGAGGGTAGATACGCAGTATTTT. J is TRBJ2-3 and V is TRBV9, with 9 nucleotides matching TRBD2. Germline trimming cut 0 bases from V and 5 bases from J; bases unmatched to any gene: 1. The CDR3 loop spans 14 amino acids. Germline values: CDR1 SGDLS, CDR2 YYNGEE.

In its sample, this clone was seen once. Within the sample, other DNA sequences also encode this same CDR3. This chain connects TRBV18 to TRBJ2-5; D gene unclear. The CDR3 extends over 12 amino acids. Per the germline V gene, CDR1 is KGHSH and CDR2 is LQKENI. Trimming took 2 bases from V and 3 from J, leaving 4 bases between them. The CDR3 sequence: CASSPSKETQYF. The CDR3 region has the DNA TGTGCCAGCTCACCATCAAAAGAGACCCAGTACTTC.

This clone was recorded once. The chain is built from TRBV5-5 and TRBJ1-1; D is uncertain. The V and J ends lost 3 bases and 4 bases respectively, with 10 bases between them. The CDR3 totals 13 residues. Germline V CDR1 and CDR2: SGHKS, YYEKEE (reference sequence). The CDR3 loop is CASSYQVFTEAFF. CDR3 bases: TGTGCCAGCAGCTACCAGGTGTTCACTGAAGCTTTCTTT. Based on the CDR3 plus reference TRBV5-5 and TRBJ1-1, the full variable domain is DAGVTQSPTHLIKTRGQQVTLRCSPISGHKSVSWYQQVLGQGPQFIFQYYEKEERGRGNFPDRFSARQFPNYSSELNVNALLLGDSALYLCASSYQVFTEAFFGQGTRLTVV.

The chain employs TRBV5-1 and TRBJ1-4; D call uncertain. The CDR3 runs to 15 residues. V lost 0 bases and J 7 bases, leaving 13 bases between the germline ends. Germline-derived CDR1 and CDR2 are SGHRS and YFSETQ. CDR3 nucleotide sequence: TGCGCCAGCAGCTTGGCAGTGACCTTGGGTGAAAAACTGTTTTTT. As protein: CASSLAVTLGEKLFF. The full variable domain, rest sourced from reference TRBV5-1 and TRBJ1-4, is KAGVTQTPRYLIKTRGQQVTLSCSPISGHRSVSWYQQTPGQGLQFLFEYFSETQRNKGNFPGRFSGRQFSNSRSEMNVSTLELGDSALYLCASSLAVTLGEKLFFGSGTQLSVL.

The V and J genes are TRBV29-1 and TRBJ1-2; no reliable D call. V lost 0 bases and J lost 1, with 18 bases in between. This CDR3 spans 17 amino acids. CDR1 SQVTM and CDR2 ANQGSEA come from the germline V gene. The CDR3 is CSVEDDGGPDVNYGYTF. The CDR3, as DNA: TGCAGCGTTGAAGACGACGGCGGACCTGACGTTAACTATGGCTACACCTTC.

This clone occurred once. V usage is TRBV7-2 and J usage is TRBJ2-1; the match to TRBD2 covers 10 bases. V lost 6 bases and J lost 4; bases outside the gene matches: 6. The germline V gene has CDR1 SGHTA and CDR2 FQGNSA. The length of the CDR3 is 15 residues. The CDR3 sequence: CASRIGGLAYNEQFF. DNA of the CDR3: TGTGCCAGCAGAATAGGGGGACTAGCGTACAATGAGCAGTTCTTC.

The J gene is TRBJ1-5, the V gene TRBV27; 8 bases fit TRBD1. The CDR3 contains 12 residues. Germline V gene data show CDR1 as MNHEY and CDR2 as SMNVEV (reference sequence). CDR3 protein: CATGGRNQPQHF. DNA of the CDR3: TGTGCAACAGGGGGGCGAAATCAGCCCCAGCATTTT.